What follows is one T cell receptor beta chain and its context. The antigen is undetermined. These data are taken from a study of tumor-infiltrating lymphocytes in primary liver carcinoma. Germline DNA was also extracted, while the blood RNA originated from unsorted whole blood. General study points: Tumor-adjacent and tumor-blood pairs shared a smaller degree of overlap than tumor region pairs.

Starting from approximately 0.45 ug of total RNA, TCR beta cDNA was produced with a primer in the constant region. ARM-PCR was slightly modified, and three nested multiplex PCR rounds with it gave rise to the TCR beta libraries. TRBV1-TRBV30 forward primers paired with a C-beta reverse primer were used in the first two PCR rounds, which ran roughly 10 cycles each. MiXCR, applied by TCRdb to the multiplex PCR reads, yields one record per CDR3 protein. Of some 320,000 distinct CDR3 sequences listed, less than 75% are singletons. Per germline, CDR1 SGHDN and CDR2 FVKESK. There are 13 residues in the CDR3. The V gene lost 3 bases and the J gene lost 9 bases, with 12 bases spanning the gap.

Sequencing input: peripheral blood. This chain connects TRBV14 to TRBJ2-1; D might be TRBD2 (6 bases). The receptor was derived from a man in his forties with primary liver carcinoma and hepatitis B virus infection. The CDR3 spells CASSHVQEGEQFF. CDR3 DNA: TGTGCCAGCAGCCACGTTCAGGAGGGTGAGCAGTTCTTC.